These 11 T cell receptor beta chains originate from one sample sequenced in a study of Graves' ophthalmopathy and Graves' hyperthyroidism. Amplified material comprised TCR beta CDR3 regions derived from RNA transcripts. First-round RT-PCR relied on HTBI primers, and a second-round multiplex PCR came next. TCRdb independently ran MiXCR on the multiplex PCR reads; one entry per CDR3 protein. Counted here are 200,000 to 300,000 distinct CDR3 sequences, roughly 50% occurring once; the ten biggest clones make up less than 50%. Sequenced sample: peripheral blood. The receptors stem from an adult man with Graves' ophthalmopathy.

This clonotype turned up a few times. V gene TRBV5-5 combines with J gene TRBJ1-6; D call uncertain. This CDR3 is 13 amino acids long. Trimming left V 2 bases short and J 7 bases short, with 7 bases between. Germline lookup yields CDR1 SGHKS and CDR2 YYEKEE (reference sequence). DNA for the CDR3: TGTGCCAGCAGCTTAGGGATCAATTCACCCCTCCACTTT. Translation gives CASSLGINSPLHF.

The chain links TRBV24-1 to TRBJ2-7; 10 positions agree with TRBD2. The CDR3 runs 14 residues. Germline V gene data show CDR1 as KGHDR and CDR2 as SFDVKD. V lost 10 bases and J lost 2; bases outside the gene matches: 7. The CDR3 nucleotides read TGTGCCACGAGGCGGACTAGCGGTCCCTACGAGCAGTACTTC. Residues: CATRRTSGPYEQYF.

The chain recombines TRBV12-3 or TRBV12-4 with TRBJ1-5, with 8 nucleotides matching TRBD1. After removal of 6 bases from V and 9 bases from J, the junction contained 7 bases not matched to a gene. The CDR3 totals 13 residues. As DNA, the CDR3 is TGTGCCAGCAGGGGACAGGTGGGGTGGCCCCAGCATTTT. As protein: CASRGQVGWPQHF.

This clonotype was observed at least ten times. This chain links TRBV10-3 with TRBJ1-1; D gene ambiguous. Germline V gene data show CDR1 as ENHRY and CDR2 as SYGVKD. V lost 10 bases, J lost 5 bases, and 17 bases lay in between. The CDR3 extends over 13 amino acids. The DNA for the CDR3 is TGTGCCACTCGAAGCGCACCTTCGACTGAAGCTTTCTTT. Amino acid sequence: CATRSAPSTEAFF.

This clonotype was seen a single time. The chain has TRBV7-9 and TRBJ2-5, with 8 bases aligning to TRBD1. In germline, CDR1 is SEHNR, CDR2 FQNEAQ (reference sequence). The CDR3 extends over 13 amino acids. CDR3 protein: CASDRTGRETQYF. The CDR3 coding sequence is TGTGCTTCGGACAGGACAGGGCGAGAGACCCAGTACTTC.

The chain recombines TRBV5-1 with TRBJ2-7; 9 bases align to TRBD1. Germline V gives CDR1 SGHRS, CDR2 YFSETQ. The trim removed 0 bases at V and 7 bases at J, leaving 8 bases unmatched. The CDR3 sequence is 15 residues long. The CDR3 loop reads CASSLGGTGNGEQYF. Here the CDR3 DNA reads TGCGCCAGCAGCTTGGGAGGGACAGGGAATGGGGAGCAGTACTTC.

Many counts were recorded for this clonotype. The chain employs TRBV24-1 and TRBJ1-1; D is ambiguous. Trimming removed 9 bases from V and 4 bases from J, with 14 bases in between. This CDR3 has 13 residues. Germline CDR1 and CDR2: KGHDR and SFDVKD. The CDR3 DNA reads as TGTGCCACCGTCGGTGGGCGGGTCACTGAAGCTTTCTTT. This codes for CATVGGRVTEAFF.

J is TRBJ1-2 and V is TRBV12-3 or TRBV12-4, with D possibly TRBD1 on 6 matching bases. This CDR3 is 12 amino acids long. The V end was cut by 5 bases, the J end by 8 bases, with 12 bases between. CDR3 nucleotide sequence: TGTGCCAGCAGTGACAGGTTCGAGGGCTACACCTTC. It encodes CASSDRFEGYTF.

The V gene is TRBV29-1, the J gene TRBJ1-2, with D possibly being TRBD1 (5 bases). The CDR3 runs 12 residues. V lost 6 bases and J 6 bases, leaving 14 bases between the germline ends. From germline, CDR1 is SQVTM and CDR2 ANQGSEA. In DNA, the CDR3 is TGCAGCGTGACCCGGGGCGGAGATGGCTACACCTTC. This translates into CSVTRGGDGYTF. Supplemented by reference TRBV29-1 and TRBJ1-2, the full variable domain reads SAVISQKPSRDICQRGTSLTIQCQVDSQVTMMFWYRQQPGQSLTLIATANQGSEATYESGFVIDKFPISRPNLTFSTLTVSNMSPEDSSIYLCSVTRGGDGYTFGSGTRLTVV.

This clonotype showed up just a few times. Mismatch with germline at one junction end may stem from a read error. The V call is TRBV10-2, the J call TRBJ2-5, with TRBD1 matching over 7 bases. The CDR3 covers 14 residues. CDR1 is WSHSY and CDR2 is SAAADI in the germline V gene. The CDR3 protein is CASRFWDSQETQYF. For the CDR3, the DNA is TGTGCCAGCAGATTCTGGGACAGCCAAGAGACCCAGTACTTC.

This CDR3 is CASSFWQGRLTEAFF. The CDR3 bases are TGTGCCAGCAGTTTTTGGCAGGGACGTTTAACTGAAGCTTTCTTT. The chain has TRBV12-3 or TRBV12-4 and TRBJ1-1; D is perhaps TRBD1 (5 bases). Trimming took 3 bases from V and 5 from J, leaving 16 bases between them. CDR3 length: 15 amino acids.